This T cell receptor (beta chain) was observed in a study of T cells after yellow fever vaccination. TCRdb recomputed calls from the 5' RACE reads with MiXCR, one row per CDR3 protein. The sample has 450,000 to 600,000 distinct CDR3 sequences, roughly a sixth seen once. The CDR3 contains 16 residues. Germline assignment: CDR1 LNHDA and CDR2 SQIVND (reference sequence). The ends lost 7 bases at V and 0 bases at J; junction bases unmatched: 6. The J gene is TRBJ2-6, the V gene TRBV19; TRBD1 agrees at 7 bases. The sequence came from a man aged 18 to 29 who received the YFV17D yellow fever vaccine. The input for sequencing was PBMCs, taken more than 4 days after the first yellow fever vaccination. CDR3 amino acids: CASNRGEYSGANVLTF. CDR3 in DNA: TGTGCCAGTAACAGGGGCGAATACTCTGGGGCCAACGTCCTGACTTTC. The full variable domain, its missing parts supplied by reference TRBV19 and TRBJ2-6, is DGGITQSPKYLFRKEGQNVTLSCEQNLNHDAMYWYRQDPGQGLRLIYYSQIVNDFQKGDIAEGYSVSREKKESFPLTVTSAQKNPTAFYLCASNRGEYSGANVLTFGAGSRLTVL.